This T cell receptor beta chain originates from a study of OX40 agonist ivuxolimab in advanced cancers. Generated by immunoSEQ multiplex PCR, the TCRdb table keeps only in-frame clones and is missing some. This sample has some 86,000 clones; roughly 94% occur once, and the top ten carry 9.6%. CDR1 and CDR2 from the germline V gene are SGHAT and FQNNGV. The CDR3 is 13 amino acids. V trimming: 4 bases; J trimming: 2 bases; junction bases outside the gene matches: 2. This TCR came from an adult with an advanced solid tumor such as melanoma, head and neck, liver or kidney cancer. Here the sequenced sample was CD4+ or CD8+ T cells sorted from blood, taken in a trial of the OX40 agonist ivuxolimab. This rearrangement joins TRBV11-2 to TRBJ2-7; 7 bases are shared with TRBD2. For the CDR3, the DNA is TGTGCCAGCAGCTGGGAGGGGACCTACGAGCAGTACTTC. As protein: CASSWEGTYEQYF. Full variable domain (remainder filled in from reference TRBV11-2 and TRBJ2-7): EAGVAQSPRYKIIEKRQSVAFWCNPISGHATLYWYQQILGQGPKLLIQFQNNGVVDDSQLPKDRFSAERLKGVDSTLKIQPAKLEDSAVYLCASSWEGTYEQYFGPGTRLTVT.